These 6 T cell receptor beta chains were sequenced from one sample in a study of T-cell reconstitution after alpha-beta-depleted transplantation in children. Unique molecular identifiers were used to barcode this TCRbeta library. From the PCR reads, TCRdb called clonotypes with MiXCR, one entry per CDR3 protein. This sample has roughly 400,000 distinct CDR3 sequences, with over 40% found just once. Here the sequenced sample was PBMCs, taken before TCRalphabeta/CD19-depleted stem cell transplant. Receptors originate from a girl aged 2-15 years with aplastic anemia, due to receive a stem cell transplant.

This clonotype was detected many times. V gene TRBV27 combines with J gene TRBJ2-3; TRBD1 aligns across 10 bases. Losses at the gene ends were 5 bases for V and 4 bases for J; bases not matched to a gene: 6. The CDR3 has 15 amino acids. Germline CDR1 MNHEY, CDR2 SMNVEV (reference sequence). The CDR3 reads CASSLSGTGADTQYF. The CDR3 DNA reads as TGTGCCAGCAGTCTCTCGGGGACAGGGGCAGATACGCAGTATTTT.

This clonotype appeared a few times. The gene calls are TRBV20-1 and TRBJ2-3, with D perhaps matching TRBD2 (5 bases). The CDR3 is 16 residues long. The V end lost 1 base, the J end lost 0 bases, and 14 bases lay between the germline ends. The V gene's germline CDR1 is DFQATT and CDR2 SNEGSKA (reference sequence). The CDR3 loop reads CSARVLGRASTDTQYF. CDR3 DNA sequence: TGCAGTGCTAGAGTCCTAGGGCGGGCTAGCACAGATACGCAGTATTTT.

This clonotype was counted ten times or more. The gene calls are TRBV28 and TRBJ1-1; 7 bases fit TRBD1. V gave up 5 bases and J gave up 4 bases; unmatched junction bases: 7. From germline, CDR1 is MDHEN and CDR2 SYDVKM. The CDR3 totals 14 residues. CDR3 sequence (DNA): TGTGCCAGCAGTAAACAGGGGATAGGCACTGAAGCTTTCTTT. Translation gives CASSKQGIGTEAFF.

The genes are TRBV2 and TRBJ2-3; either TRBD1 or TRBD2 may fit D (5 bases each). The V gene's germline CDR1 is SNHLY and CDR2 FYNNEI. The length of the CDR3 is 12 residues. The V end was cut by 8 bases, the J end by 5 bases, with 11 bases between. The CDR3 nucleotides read TGTGCCAGCCGGGGTGGGGGAGATACGCAGTATTTT. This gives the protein CASRGGGDTQYF.

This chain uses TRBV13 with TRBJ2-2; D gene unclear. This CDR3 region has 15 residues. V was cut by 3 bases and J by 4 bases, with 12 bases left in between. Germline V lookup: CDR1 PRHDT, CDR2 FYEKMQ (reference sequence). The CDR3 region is CASSFWSEGTGELFF. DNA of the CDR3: TGTGCCAGCAGCTTTTGGAGCGAAGGCACCGGGGAGCTGTTTTTT. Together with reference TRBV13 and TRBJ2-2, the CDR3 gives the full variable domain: AAGVIQSPRHLIKEKRETATLKCYPIPRHDTVYWYQQGPGQDPQFLISFYEKMQSDKGSIPDRFSAQQFSDYHSELNMSSLELGDSALYFCASSFWSEGTGELFFGEGSRLTVL.

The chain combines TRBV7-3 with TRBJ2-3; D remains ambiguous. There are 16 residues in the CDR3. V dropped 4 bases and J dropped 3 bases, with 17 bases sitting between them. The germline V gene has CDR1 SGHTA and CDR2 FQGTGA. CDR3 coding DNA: TGTGCCAGCAGCTCCCGGCCGGGTATGGTAACAGATACGCAGTATTTT. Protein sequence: CASSSRPGMVTDTQYF.